Listed below are T cell receptor beta chains from one sample, sequenced in a study of control samples from healthy donors and cancer patients. Some clones are missing from TCRdb's copy, which holds only in-frame ones; the method was immunoSEQ multiplex PCR. Among roughly 130,000 clones listed, 70% to 90% were seen once. Material for sequencing was blood. The source is a man between 45 and 60 years old in good health. CDR3s include the opening cysteine and the closing phenylalanine or tryptophan. Each record gives: V gene, clone size, D gene, J gene, CDR3 protein, CDR3 DNA. D genes are given only for firm matches. Some rows have no size entry. The others give once, few or many, or a class for an expanded clone.

TRBV10-1	-	-	TRBJ2-7	CASSRALFGGQYF	TGCGCCAGCAGCCGGGCCCTGTTCGGCGGGCAGTACTTC
TRBV5-6	-	TRBD1	TRBJ1-1	CASSYRDSKSF	TGTGCCAGCAGCTACCGGGACAGCAAGTCGTTT
TRBV6-5	-	-	TRBJ2-6	CASSSGTSGANVLTF	TGTGCCAGCAGTTCCGGGACCTCTGGGGCCAACGTCCTGACTTTC
TRBV24-1	-	-	TRBJ2-5	CATSDYGRAETQYF	TGTGCCACCAGTGATTACGGACGTGCGGAGACCCAGTACTTC
TRBV27	-	-	TRBJ1-3	CASSLSGSGNTIYF	TGTGCCAGCAGTTTATCAGGGTCCGGAAACACCATATATTTT
TRBV5-6	few	-	TRBJ1-5	CASSFQGSWQPQHF	TGTGCCAGCAGCTTTCAGGGGTCCTGGCAGCCCCAGCATTTT
TRBV18	-	-	TRBJ2-5	CASSQTGLQETQYF	TGTGCCAGCTCACAGACAGGTCTTCAAGAGACCCAGTACTTC
TRBV29-1	-	TRBD1	TRBJ1-2	CSVVQGTYGYTF	TGCAGCGTTGTACAGGGGACCTATGGCTACACCTTC
TRBV25-1	-	TRBD2	TRBJ2-5	CASSEWWRLAGQETQYF	TGTGCCAGCAGTGAATGGTGGCGGCTAGCGGGACAAGAGACCCAGTACTTC
TRBV12-5	-	-	TRBJ1-6	CASGPMGSFLDSPLHF	TGTGCTAGTGGCCCGATGGGGTCTTTCCTGGATTCACCCCTCCACTTT
TRBV28	-	-	TRBJ2-7	CASSLERGPGEQYF	TGTGCCAGCAGTTTAGAACGGGGACCTGGCGAGCAGTACTTC
TRBV18	-	TRBD1	TRBJ2-7	CASSPRTGYIYEQYF	TGTGCCAGCTCACCACGGACAGGGTATATCTACGAGCAGTACTTC
TRBV3-1/TRBV3-2	few	TRBD2	TRBJ2-3	CASSPHLPFSGDGQYF	TGTGCCAGCAGCCCACACCTCCCATTTAGCGGGGATGGGCAGTATTTT
TRBV7-2	few	-	TRBJ1-3	CASSTRGLGGNTIYF	TGTGCCAGCAGCACAAGGGGTTTGGGTGGAAACACCATATATTTT
TRBV7-2	-	-	TRBJ1-5	CASSFLAQYNQPQHF	TGTGCCAGCAGCTTCCTTGCACAGTATAATCAGCCCCAGCATTTT
TRBV27	once	-	TRBJ1-4	CASSLNGLTNEKLFF	TGTGCCAGCAGTTTAAATGGGTTAACTAATGAAAAACTGTTTTTT
TRBV7-3	-	TRBD1	TRBJ2-7	CASSPTGTGDEQYF	TGTGCCAGCAGTCCAACTGGCACAGGGGACGAGCAGTACTTC
TRBV10-2	-	TRBD2	TRBJ2-1	CASSRGGRAYNEQFF	TGCGCCAGCAGCCGGGGGGGCAGGGCCTACAATGAGCAGTTCTTC
TRBV30	-	-	TRBJ1-5	CAWSEAGDQPQHF	TGTGCCTGGAGTGAGGCAGGGGATCAGCCCCAGCATTTT
TRBV19	-	TRBD1	TRBJ1-5	CASSALTGGQPQHF	TGTGCCAGTAGTGCCTTAACAGGGGGACAGCCCCAGCATTTT
TRBV7-6	-	-	TRBJ1-1	CASSVSDRNTEAFF	TGTGCCAGCAGCGTGTCTGACAGAAACACTGAAGCTTTCTTT
TRBV30	few	TRBD1	TRBJ2-2	CAWRGTGGGTGELFF	TGTGCCTGGAGAGGGACAGGGGGGGGAACCGGGGAGCTGTTTTTT
TRBV29-1	few	TRBD1	TRBJ1-2	CSIHRGNYGYTF	TGCAGCATACACAGGGGGAACTATGGCTACACCTTC
TRBV3-1/TRBV3-2	once	-	TRBJ1-2	CASSQDQTNYGYTF	TGTGCCAGCAGCCAAGACCAGACTAACTATGGCTACACCTTC
TRBV12-3/TRBV12-4	-	-	TRBJ2-5	CASSLRRTETQYF	TGTGCCAGCAGTTTAAGACGTACAGAGACCCAGTACTTC
TRBV15	-	-	TRBJ1-2	CATSRDLFMGIGGYTF	TGTGCCACCAGCAGAGATCTGTTTATGGGGATCGGTGGCTACACCTTC
TRBV2	-	TRBD1	TRBJ2-6	CASSRTGGLSSGANVLTF	TGTGCCAGCAGCCGGACAGGGGGCTTAAGCTCTGGGGCCAACGTCCTGACTTTC
TRBV30	few	TRBD1	TRBJ1-2	CAWKSGGYYGYTF	TGTGCCTGGAAATCAGGGGGGTACTATGGCTACACCTTC
TRBV5-1	-	-	TRBJ1-1	CASSSFISPNTEAFF	TGCGCCAGCAGTTCATTCATAAGTCCGAACACTGAAGCTTTCTTT
TRBV30	-	TRBD1	TRBJ1-3	CASGQGGFNGNTIYF	TGTGCGTCGGGACAGGGTGGATTTAATGGAAACACCATATATTTT
TRBV11-2	-	-	TRBJ1-2	CASSFQLTGPSYTF	TGTGCCAGCAGCTTTCAGCTTACGGGACCCAGCTACACCTTC
TRBV18	once	-	TRBJ2-2	CASSPLRVRETGELFF	TGTGCCAGCTCACCATTAAGGGTGCGTGAGACCGGGGAGCTGTTTTTT
TRBV29-1	-	-	TRBJ2-5	CSVLQGWETQYF	TGCAGCGTTTTACAGGGCTGGGAGACCCAGTACTTC
TRBV19	-	TRBD2	TRBJ2-7	CASSIAWTSGGIYEQYF	TGTGCCAGTAGTATAGCGTGGACTAGCGGGGGAATCTACGAGCAGTACTTC
TRBV10-3	-	-	TRBJ2-3	CAIRGADTQYF	TGTGCCATCAGGGGGGCAGATACGCAGTATTTT
TRBV4-1	-	TRBD1	TRBJ1-5	CASSQASDRGNQPQHF	TGCGCCAGCAGCCAAGCCTCGGACAGGGGAAATCAGCCCCAGCATTTT
TRBV4-1	-	-	TRBJ1-5	CASSQAPLSNQPQHF	TGCGCCAGCAGCCAAGCTCCCTTGAGCAATCAGCCCCAGCATTTT
TRBV6-5	-	-	TRBJ2-1	CASRVEQITYNEQFF	TGTGCCAGCAGGGTCGAACAGATAACTTACAATGAGCAGTTCTTC
TRBV19	once	TRBD1	TRBJ2-1	CASSIDGQAFYNEQFF	TGTGCCAGTAGTATAGACGGACAGGCCTTCTACAATGAGCAGTTCTTC
TRBV11-1	-	-	TRBJ2-2	CASSSRRAGELFF	TGTGCCAGCAGTTCTAGACGTGCCGGGGAGCTGTTTTTT
TRBV4-1	-	-	TRBJ2-5	CASSQTQGSAAQETQYF	TGCGCCAGCAGCCAAACCCAGGGATCGGCGGCACAAGAGACCCAGTACTTC
TRBV15	once	-	TRBJ1-2	CATSRDGVGNYGYTF	TGTGCCACCAGCAGGGACGGAGTAGGCAACTATGGCTACACCTTC
TRBV28	-	-	TRBJ2-2	CASSFRGNSGELFF	TGTGCCAGCAGTTTCCGAGGGAACAGCGGGGAGCTGTTTTTT
TRBV28	-	TRBD2	TRBJ2-7	CASSRLAGGLGEQYF	TGTGCCAGCAGCCGACTAGCGGGGGGCCTCGGGGAGCAGTACTTC
TRBV18	-	TRBD1	TRBJ1-2	CASSPITGTGDGYTF	TGTGCCAGCTCACCTATAACCGGGACAGGGGATGGCTACACCTTC
TRBV7-9	-	-	TRBJ2-5	CASSFGTQETQYF	TGTGCCAGCAGCTTTGGGACCCAAGAGACCCAGTACTTC
TRBV29-1	-	-	TRBJ1-1	CSGIQGMNTEAFF	TGCAGCGGCATACAGGGAATGAACACTGAAGCTTTCTTT
TRBV9	-	-	TRBJ1-2	CASSVSGSGASGYTF	TGTGCCAGCAGCGTAAGTGGTTCGGGGGCGAGTGGCTACACCTTC
TRBV6-6	-	-	TRBJ1-2	CASRREGSGGYTF	TGTGCCAGCAGGAGAGAGGGCTCGGGCGGCTACACCTTC
TRBV7-8	-	-	TRBJ1-2	CASSLGWTAGQGGGYTF	TGTGCCAGCAGCTTAGGCTGGACCGCGGGCCAGGGCGGCGGCTACACCTTC